This TCR beta chain is from a study of blood T cell repertoires in COVID-19. Across the whole study: Sites across the United States, Italy and Spain contributed samples from acute and convalescent COVID-19.

Original data processing: By means of reference gene primer amplification, nucleated cell counts were estimated. Sequencing used immunoSEQ multiplex PCR; TCRdb keeps in-frame clones, though not all of them. The D gene and trimming were derived from the DNA, and the V and J assignments and clone size from that table. The sample yields approximately 500,000 clones, 85% to 90% seen once. The CDR3 length is 12 residues. Between the trimmed V and J ends, which lost 5 bases and 7 bases, there was a span of 9 bases. Sequenced material: peripheral blood. The chain couples TRBV12-3 or TRBV12-4 to TRBJ2-1; maybe TRBD1 (6 bases). The sequence came from a woman in her forties or fifties with COVID-19, enrolled during active disease. The CDR3 region has the DNA TGTGCCAGCAGTGGACAGAGGAATGAGCAGTTCTTC. Protein product: CASSGQRNEQFF.